This TCR beta chain is drawn from a study of OX40 agonist ivuxolimab in advanced cancers. CDR3 length equals 14 residues. The V and J ends lost 5 bases and 5 bases, in that order; junction bases with no gene match: 5. The V gene's germline CDR1 is SNHLY and CDR2 FYNNEI. Clones were read by immunoSEQ multiplex PCR, and TCRdb kept only the in-frame ones, dropping some. The sample shows about 19,000 clones, 90% of them seen only once. Samples were taken at baseline and on day 1 of cycles 4 and 7. The clonotype originates from an adult with an advanced solid tumor such as melanoma, head and neck, liver or kidney cancer. The chain carries TRBV2 and TRBJ2-5; TRBD1 matches 10 bases. The sequencing used CD4+ or CD8+ T cells sorted from blood, collected in a trial of the OX40 agonist ivuxolimab. The CDR3 protein is CASSPMGQGETQYF. The CDR3 nucleotides read TGTGCCAGCAGTCCTATGGGACAGGGGGAGACCCAGTACTTC.